What follows are 12 T cell receptor beta chains derived from one specimen sequenced in a study of PD-L1 blockade in urothelial cancer. Here immunoSEQ multiplex PCR was the method, and the copy in TCRdb shows in-frame clones only, minus some. The table lists 35,000 to 55,000 clones, around 80% of them singletons. The sample was PBMCs, taken around atezolizumab (anti-PD-L1) treatment. These TCRs come from a man between 65 and 85 years old with urothelial cancer.

This clone turned up a few times. The chain links TRBV9 to TRBJ1-2, with a tentative D call TRBD1 (5 bases). The CDR3 totals 17 residues. Trimming took off 0 bases at V and 1 base at J, with 16 bases between the two ends. Germline CDR1 reads SGDLS; CDR2 reads YYNGEE. The CDR3 spells CASSVGGRPSYNYGYTF. The CDR3 nucleotides are TGTGCCAGCAGCGTAGGGGGCAGACCTTCCTATAACTATGGCTACACCTTC.

A single count supports this clone. The genes are TRBV5-1 and TRBJ2-3; TRBD2 matches at 12 bases. V was pared by 6 bases and J by 4 bases, with 3 bases of the junction left unmatched. The CDR3 is made up of 14 amino acids. Germline V lookup: CDR1 SGHRS, CDR2 YFSETQ. The CDR3 is CASNGLAGSDTQYF. The CDR3 nucleotides read TGCGCCAGCAACGGACTAGCGGGGTCAGATACGCAGTATTTT.

The chain has TRBV18 and TRBJ2-5; 9 positions agree with TRBD2. The CDR3 has 14 residues. CDR1 KGHSH and CDR2 LQKENI come from the germline V gene. V gave up 3 bases and J gave up 4 bases; unmatched junction bases: 3. The CDR3 here is CASSPAGGTETQYF. Written as DNA, the CDR3 is TGTGCCAGCTCACCTGCGGGAGGGACAGAGACCCAGTACTTC.

The V gene is TRBV7-2, the J gene TRBJ2-1; D perhaps matches TRBD1 (6 bases). CDR1 is SGHTA and CDR2 is FQGNSA in the germline V gene. Deletions cut 1 base from V and 4 bases from J, with 11 bases between. The CDR3 consists of 15 residues. The CDR3 region is CASSLGQGLYNEQFF. CDR3 nucleotide sequence: TGTGCCAGCAGCTTAGGGCAGGGGCTGTACAATGAGCAGTTCTTC.

The J gene is TRBJ1-1, the V gene TRBV6-1; a weak D match, TRBD1 (6 bases). Germline V CDR1 and CDR2: MNHNS, SASEGT. Trimming removed 4 bases at V and 4 bases at J, with 16 bases between. The CDR3 covers 15 residues. CDR3 DNA: TGTGCCAGCAGTGGAGAGAGGGGGATAGGCACTGAAGCTTTCTTT. It specifies CASSGERGIGTEAFF.

This chain connects TRBV13 to TRBJ1-1; 7 bases align to TRBD1. The CDR3 length is 13 residues. With 8 bases clipped from V and 1 base from J, the junction kept 4 bases outside the gene matches. Germline V gene lookup returns CDR1 PRHDT and CDR2 FYEKMQ (reference sequence). The CDR3 is CASLRTGNTEAFF. CDR3 DNA sequence: TGTGCCAGCTTGAGGACAGGGAACACTGAAGCTTTCTTT.

As concerns this clone: Other DNA sequences within the sample encode an identical CDR3. The chain uses TRBV5-1 and TRBJ1-6, with 10 positions matching TRBD1. Trimming at V came to 5 bases and at J to 7 bases, leaving 6 bases not matched to a gene. Germline V gene sequence: CDR1 SGHRS, CDR2 YFSETQ. The CDR3 covers 15 residues. CDR3 DNA sequence: TGCGCCAGCAGACAGCGGGACAGGGGAAATTCACCCCTCCACTTT. Translating it yields CASRQRDRGNSPLHF.

The V and J genes are TRBV7-6 and TRBJ2-3; the D gene is possibly TRBD1 (6 bases). Germline values: CDR1 SGHVS, CDR2 FNYEAQ. CDR3 length equals 16 residues. The germline V and J ends were trimmed by 1 base and 2 bases, with 13 bases remaining between them. CDR3 in DNA: TGTGCCAGCAGCTTAGAGCAGGGGTCCCCCACAGATACGCAGTATTTT. It is translated as CASSLEQGSPTDTQYF.

The chain couples TRBV5-6 to TRBJ1-5; D is unresolved. This CDR3 spans 16 amino acids. CDR1 and CDR2 from the germline V gene are SGHDT and YYEEEE. The ends were cut back, 4 bases at V and 4 bases at J, with 18 bases in the middle. For the CDR3, the DNA is TGTGCCAGCAGCAGGCGTACAGCTCTTTCTAATCAGCCCCAGCATTTT. It translates to CASSRRTALSNQPQHF.

The rearrangement links TRBV5-1 to TRBJ2-5; D may be TRBD1 (6 bases). The V end lost 4 bases, the J end lost 2 bases, and 15 bases lay between the germline ends. The germline gives CDR1 SGHRS, CDR2 YFSETQ. CDR3 size: 15 residues. This CDR3 is CASSAGTMFQETQYF. CDR3 nucleotides: TGCGCCAGCAGCGCCGGGACAATGTTTCAAGAGACCCAGTACTTC.

This clone was picked up a small number of times. The chain joins TRBV5-1 to TRBJ1-1; maybe TRBD1 (5 bases). V gave up 0 bases and J gave up 1 base, with 7 bases separating them. The germline CDR1 and CDR2 sequences are SGHRS and YFSETQ. The CDR3 contains 14 residues. The CDR3 spells CASSLDQGNTEAFF. Here the CDR3 DNA reads TGCGCCAGCAGCTTGGACCAGGGGAACACTGAAGCTTTCTTT. Supplemented by reference TRBV5-1 and TRBJ1-1, the full variable domain reads KAGVTQTPRYLIKTRGQQVTLSCSPISGHRSVSWYQQTPGQGLQFLFEYFSETQRNKGNFPGRFSGRQFSNSRSEMNVSTLELGDSALYLCASSLDQGNTEAFFGQGTRLTVV.

V usage is TRBV28 and J usage is TRBJ2-5, with 7 bases matching TRBD2. The germline V gene has CDR1 MDHEN and CDR2 SYDVKM. V trimming: 7 bases; J trimming: 4 bases; junction bases outside the gene matches: 9. The CDR3 runs 14 residues. The CDR3 coding sequence is TGTGCCAGCAACGGAGGGAGGGCCTCAGAGACCCAGTACTTC. This sequence encodes CASNGGRASETQYF.